The present TCR beta chain was sequenced within a study of shared clonotypes between healthy human individuals (dated by TCRdb to about 2020). Describing the broader study: Two women and three men aged 18 to 49 years were included in the cohort. For each donor, three plates each were used for CD4 naive and CD4 memory, two plates were used for CD8 naive, and one plate was used for CD8 memory. The study deeply sequenced blood TCR repertoires of five healthy adults to estimate repertoire size and the extent of clonotype sharing between individuals. To increase sequencing depth and limit assay-specific biases, different laboratories used diverse techniques to prepare libraries and sequence TCR repertoires. Each donor's leukapheresis produced roughly between about 0.9 and 9.5 billion PBMCs.

Using the deep immunoSEQ assay, TCR CDR3 regions were amplified from genomic DNA by multiplex PCR. Genomic DNA extracted from each cell subset was distributed evenly over all wells of several immunoSEQ 96-well plates, and each plate served as one replicate. Each replicate PCR for sorted subsets received 150 to 250 ng genomic DNA, equal to about 30,000 T cell genomes. Purified libraries were quantified with a Qubit 3.0 fluorometer, sized on a Bioanalyzer 2100, and re-quantified with the KAPA Library Quantification kit. Every immunoSEQ 96-well plate was sequenced on a separate single-read 150-cycle Illumina NextSeq 550 flow cell. Turning to the authors' computational methods: The immunoSEQ output contained only junctional sequences without quality scores, so filtering could not match that applied to full-length reads. Sequences were annotated with PyIR, a Python wrapper for IgBLAST v1.9, using IMGT germline references to assign V/J genes and CDR3. Any read was removed if the V/J assignment was weak (E-value above 1e-6), the CDR3 was missing, or the read contained stop codons, out-of-frame junctions, or ambiguous translated residues. V3J clonotypes were defined as sequences sharing an identical inferred V gene, J gene, and CDR3 amino acid sequence. The percentage overlap between two repertoires was calculated by dividing the number of shared unique clonotypes by the size of the smaller repertoire. Richness of each repertoire was evaluated using RTK rarefaction, the Chao1 estimator, and Recon v2.1 estimates of unobserved clonotypes. Generation probabilities were computed with OLGA for all TCRbeta clonotypes obtained by the gDNA method from a few donors. As stored in TCRdb, this immuneACCESS dataset retains in-frame rearrangements with V and J assigned. A fraction of the clones does not appear; measured against another copy, unresolved V genes explain less than half of the discrepancy, and the remainder lacks a known reason. That table furnishes V, J and clone size, whereas the DNA furnished D and trimming. This sample holds some 2,100,000 clones; more than 85% were observed only once. About 1.8% of the sample comes from the top ten.

With regard to this clone: Its specific antigen is unknown. Base qualities were left out, and no much larger clone turns up one base away.

What the research found in general, with its limitations: Clonotypes shared by all four sorted-subset donors showed higher generation probabilities than non-shared clonotypes. Sampling was limited to blood, and TCR repertoires in tissue likely differ from TCR repertoires in blood. Even with the large sequencing depth, rarefaction of the sorted-subset datasets indicated that sequencing was incomplete. Naive subsets generally had larger estimated clonotype richness than memory subsets did. When a few donors were compared, the shared fraction of clonotypes was around 4.6% for naive CD4, around 4% for naive CD8, 2.3% for memory CD4, and around 0.4% for memory CD8. Because the study included only a small number of donors, the genetic and exposure-history diversity represented was limited. Pairwise subsampling indicated that sequencing depth was expected to affect the degree of clonotype sharing among donors.

CD8 naive samples consisted of CD45RO-negative cells that were positively selected for CCR7, yielding a CD45RA+CCR7+ population without TemRA cells. Healthy HIV-negative adults with no recently reported acute infections or vaccinations were included as donors. Only Caucasian adults living in Nashville, Tennessee, USA were represented among the donors. Blood was obtained by leukapheresis, after which PBMCs were separated by Ficoll-Histopaque density gradient centrifugation and cryopreserved in liquid nitrogen vapor phase. Purity and quantity of every magnetically sorted T cell population were checked by analytical flow cytometry. Genomic DNA was isolated from every sorted fraction and measured by UV absorbance on a Nanodrop 2000c. The cysteine opens and the phenylalanine closes a CDR3 of 12 amino acids. The CDR3 DNA has 36 bases and is translated from base 1. CDR1 MRHNA and CDR2 SNTAGT are derived from the germline V gene. Cut back by 6 bases and 7 bases, the V and J ends lie 12 bases apart.

This TCR was recovered from a man in his late teens or twenties in good health. Some clones in this sample may be carry-over from other donors' samples. This chain joins TRBV6-4 to TRBJ1-1; there is no confident call for the D gene. Input material: naive CD8+ T cells from PBMCs. The cell subset or site label, as the study defines it: CD45RA+CCR7+. The DNA sequence follows: TGTGCCAGCAGGGTCCACTTTCGTGAAGCTTTCTTT. It translates to CASRVHFREAFF.